This passage covers 9 T cell receptor beta chains from one sample sequenced in a study of blood T cell repertoires in COVID-19. Generated by immunoSEQ multiplex PCR, the TCRdb table keeps only in-frame clones and is missing some. The data contain about 240,000 clones, around nine tenths of them singletons. Sample: peripheral blood. These TCRs come from a woman in her 70s with active or convalescent COVID-19.

CDR3 sequence: CASSSRTGGFSPLHF. The CDR3 DNA reads TGTGCCAGCAGCTCCCGGACAGGGGGCTTTTCACCCCTCCACTTT. The chain employs TRBV4-2 and TRBJ1-6; 11 bases fit TRBD1. The CDR3 has 15 residues. The trim removed 5 bases at V and 9 bases at J, leaving 6 bases unmatched. CDR1 is LGHNA and CDR2 is YNFKEQ in the germline V gene.

In its sample, this clone was seen a few times. This rearrangement joins TRBV2 to TRBJ1-2, with 9 bases fitting TRBD1. Germline CDR1 SNHLY, CDR2 FYNNEI. The CDR3 totals 14 residues. The trim removed 6 bases at V and 4 bases at J, leaving 6 bases unmatched. As DNA, the CDR3 is TGTGCCAGCAGGGCACAGGGGGCTGGCTATGGCTACACCTTC. Translating it yields CASRAQGAGYGYTF.

The chain recombines TRBV6-2 or TRBV6-3 with TRBJ1-3; 8 bases match TRBD1. Germline CDR1 is MNHEY and CDR2 is SVGEGT. There are 13 residues in the CDR3. V lost 4 bases, J lost 4 bases, and 0 bases stayed unmatched. Here the CDR3 reads CASSWTGGNTIYF. The CDR3, as DNA: TGTGCCAGCAGTTGGACAGGGGGAAACACCATATATTTT.

The chain links TRBV6-5 to TRBJ1-5; 7 bases align to TRBD1. The ends lost 8 bases at V and 4 bases at J; junction bases unmatched: 8. Per germline, CDR1 MNHEY and CDR2 SVGAGI. The CDR3 is 14 amino acids. CDR3 protein: CASRLSTGNQPQHF. For the CDR3, the DNA is TGTGCCAGCCGCCTGTCGACAGGGAATCAGCCCCAGCATTTT.

The V call is TRBV18, the J call TRBJ1-4; D not resolved. Trimming removed 4 bases at V and 6 bases at J, with 15 bases between. The CDR3 loop spans 15 amino acids. Germline loops: CDR1 KGHSH, CDR2 LQKENI. CDR3 amino acids: CASSLPGSPHEKLFF. In DNA, the CDR3 is TGTGCCAGCTCACTACCGGGCAGCCCGCATGAAAAACTGTTTTTT.

This rearrangement joins TRBV4-1 to TRBJ1-5; D not certain. Trimming took 0 bases from V and 3 from J, leaving 12 bases between them. This CDR3 spans 16 amino acids. CDR1 is MGHRA, CDR2 YSYEKL, per germline. This chain's CDR3 is CASSQDGGRSNQPQHF. CDR3 bases: TGCGCCAGCAGCCAAGATGGAGGGCGATCCAATCAGCCCCAGCATTTT.

The rearrangement uses TRBV10-3 and TRBJ1-5; D not resolved. The CDR3 is 12 residues long. CDR1 is ENHRY, CDR2 SYGVKD, per germline. V lost 10 bases to trimming and J lost 1 base, with 8 bases between them. The CDR3: CATGQSNQPQHF. CDR3 bases: TGTGCCACCGGTCAAAGCAATCAGCCCCAGCATTTT.

Ten or more counts support this clone. Other DNA sequences within the sample encode an identical CDR3. The V call is TRBV19, the J call TRBJ1-5; D remains ambiguous. Trimming removed 2 bases from V and 4 bases from J, with 6 bases in between. Germline V gene data show CDR1 as LNHDA and CDR2 as SQIVND (reference sequence). CDR3 size: 13 residues. The CDR3 loop reads CASSIYRNQPQHF. For the CDR3, the DNA is TGTGCCAGTAGTATATATCGGAATCAGCCCCAGCATTTT.

This clone was seen just once. The chain has TRBV18 and TRBJ1-3, with 7 bases that match TRBD1. V lost 6 bases, J lost 2 bases, and 4 bases stayed unmatched. This CDR3 is 14 amino acids long. Per the germline V gene, CDR1 is KGHSH and CDR2 is LQKENI. CDR3 bases: TGTGCCAGCTCGCAACAGGGGACTGGAAACACCATATATTTT. It specifies CASSQQGTGNTIYF. Using reference TRBV18 and TRBJ1-3 for the parts outside the CDR3, the full variable domain is NAGVMQNPRHLVRRRGQEARLRCSPMKGHSHVYWYRQLPEEGLKFMVYLQKENIIDESGMPKERFSAEFPKEGPSILRIQQVVRGDSAAYFCASSQQGTGNTIYFGEGSWLTVV.